A single count supports the clone carrying this T cell receptor beta chain. Its antigen remains unknown. Deletions cut 2 bases from V and 6 bases from J, with 4 bases between. This CDR3 contains 12 residues. Germline V gives CDR1 MNHEY, CDR2 SMNVEV (reference sequence). TCRdb's copy holds only in-frame clones and misses some; the assay was immunoSEQ multiplex PCR. Of under 5,500 clones in the sample, approximately 80% were seen once. These data belong to a study of STAT3 mutations in large granular lymphocyte leukemia. Broader study findings: A small but highly pathogenic clone may have been missed. In T-cell large granular lymphocyte leukemia, about half of patients showed multiple immunodominant subclonotypes.

Sequenced: peripheral blood mononuclear cells. The receptor comes from a man in his forties or fifties with T-cell large granular lymphocyte leukemia. Some clones in this sample may be carry-over from other donors' samples. The chain joins TRBV27 to TRBJ2-2; D is uncertain. This CDR3 is CASSLISGELFF. CDR3 sequence (DNA): TGTGCCAGCAGTTTAATATCCGGGGAGCTGTTTTTT.